This TCR beta chain derives from a study of shared clonotypes between healthy human individuals. Germline loops: CDR1 SGHVS, CDR2 FQNEAQ. The germline V and J ends were trimmed by 6 bases and 0 bases, with 14 bases remaining between them. The CDR3 extends over 15 amino acids. Assay: immunoSEQ multiplex PCR; the TCRdb copy retains only in-frame clones and omits some. The table includes millions of clones, over 85% detected once. The clonotype comes from a man younger than 35 in good health. The sample comprised naive CD4+ T cells sorted from blood. Sample subset: CD45RA+ positively selected. The V gene is TRBV7-8, the J gene TRBJ1-1, with TRBD1 as a possible D gene (6 bases). The DNA of the CDR3 is TGTGCCAGCAGTTGGGAGGGGGGGATGAACACTGAAGCTTTCTTT. Its protein is CASSWEGGMNTEAFF.